The sequence of this TCR beta chain was determined in a study of CD8 T cells in Susac syndrome. Germline values: CDR1 DFQATT, CDR2 SNEGSKA (reference sequence). The CDR3 is 16 residues long. V shed 0 bases and J shed 0 bases, with 15 bases lying between them. RNA, at about 0.5 to 1 ug, was reverse transcribed with random hexamers. The CDR3 of TCR beta was amplified by immunoSEQ multiplex PCR across 54 Vbeta and 13 Jbeta. TCRdb re-derived calls from the immunoSEQ multiplex PCR reads in MiXCR, one entry per CDR3 protein. The sample lists about 120,000 distinct CDR3 sequences; about 93% were seen once. The sequence was collected from a human donor in good health. This chain joins TRBV20-1 and TRBJ2-7; maybe TRBD2 (6 bases). The source material was CD4+ T cells from PBMCs. The CDR3 region has the DNA TGCAGTGCTAGAGACACGGGCGGGATTAGCTCCTACGAGCAGTACTTC. This sequence encodes CSARDTGGISSYEQYF.